Here is one TCR beta chain with its context. This sample was included in a study of CD8 T cells in Susac syndrome. This CDR3 has 15 amino acids. Germline V gene lookup returns CDR1 MNHNY and CDR2 SVGAGI (reference sequence). V lost 2 bases to trimming and J lost 0 bases, with 8 bases between them. RNA amounts of about 0.5 to 1 ug underwent reverse transcription with random hexamers. In TCRdb, the immunoSEQ multiplex PCR reads were re-called with MiXCR into one record per CDR3 protein. The table shows roughly 200,000 distinct CDR3 sequences, with roughly 92% occurring only once. Input material: CD4+ T cells from PBMCs. The chain joins TRBV6-6 to TRBJ1-5; D gene uncertain. The TCR originated in a human donor in good health. In DNA, the CDR3 is TGTGCCAGCAGTTACGGGGTGAATAGCAATCAGCCCCAGCATTTT. It specifies CASSYGVNSNQPQHF.